This T cell receptor beta chain came from a study of cytomegalovirus exposure and HLA in healthy donors. General study results and limits: Many donors shared some public TCRs, even though most TCR sequences were rare. Across HLA loci, a later analysis found differing TCR association rates, with DRB1 most and HLA-C fewest.

CDR1 and CDR2 (germline): WSHSY, SAAADI. This CDR3 has 16 residues. Trimming cost V 2 bases and J 0 bases; bases outside gene matches: 1. With respect to this clone: The antigen remains unidentified.

Amplification used 60 Vbeta primers and 13 Jbeta primers. TCRdb's copy holds only in-frame clones and misses some; the assay was immunoSEQ multiplex PCR. The data contain 150,000 to 200,000 clones, roughly 75% of them singletons. The sequenced sample was PBMCs. This sequence joins TRBV10-2 and TRBJ2-6; 7 bases agree with TRBD2. This TCR derives from a woman aged 40 to 50 in good health and CMV-seropositive. CDR3 sequence: CASSETGGSGANVLTF. The CDR3, as DNA: TGCGCCAGCAGTGAGACGGGAGGCTCTGGGGCCAACGTCCTGACTTTC.